The 2 T cell receptor beta chains below come from one sample, sequenced in a study of blood T cell repertoires in COVID-19. The method was immunoSEQ multiplex PCR; TCRdb's version includes in-frame clones alone and lacks a portion of them. The sample shows 200,000 to 250,000 clones, approximately 81% of them seen only once. The sequenced sample consisted of peripheral blood. These receptors were collected from an elderly woman with active or convalescent COVID-19.

The chain uses TRBV7-2 and TRBJ2-7, with TRBD1 matching over 10 bases. The CDR3 loop spans 15 amino acids. V gave up 6 bases and J gave up 4 bases; unmatched junction bases: 9. Germline CDR1 is SGHTA and CDR2 is FQGNSA. CDR3 region: CASSSDRGLVYEQYF. CDR3 sequence (DNA): TGTGCCAGCAGTTCCGACAGGGGGCTCGTATACGAGCAGTACTTC.

This clone was seen a single time. The V call is TRBV27, the J call TRBJ2-5; 10 bases are a match to TRBD2. After removal of 0 bases from V and 4 bases from J, the junction contained 8 bases not matched to a gene. Germline loops: CDR1 MNHEY, CDR2 SMNVEV (reference sequence). The CDR3 runs 17 residues. The CDR3 protein is CASSLSALAGERETQYF. The DNA of the CDR3 is TGTGCCAGCAGTTTATCGGCGCTAGCGGGGGAACGAGAGACCCAGTACTTC.